This T cell receptor beta chain is drawn from a study of blood T cell repertoires in COVID-19. The authors' processing: Using reference gene primer amplification, nucleated cell counts were estimated. Repertoires were generated with immunoSEQ multiplex PCR, while TCRdb's copy carries only in-frame clones and drops some. V and J calls and clone size are those listed in that table; D and trimming were worked out from the DNA. Here the sample spans fewer than 300,000 clones, around 88% being singletons. V was pared by 7 bases and J by 5 bases, with 12 bases of the junction left unmatched. The length of the CDR3 is 15 residues. Germline values: CDR1 MDHEN, CDR2 SYDVKM. Participants had their cohort set by participant-reported clinical history.

The sample taken for sequencing was PBMCs or T cells enriched from blood (not recorded which). The source of this sequence is a middle-aged woman with acute COVID-19. J is TRBJ2-7 and V is TRBV28, with 9 bases lining up with TRBD1. The CDR3 sequence: CASTPAQGAVNEQYF. CDR3 nucleotide sequence: TGTGCCAGCACCCCCGCACAGGGGGCCGTCAACGAGCAGTACTTC.